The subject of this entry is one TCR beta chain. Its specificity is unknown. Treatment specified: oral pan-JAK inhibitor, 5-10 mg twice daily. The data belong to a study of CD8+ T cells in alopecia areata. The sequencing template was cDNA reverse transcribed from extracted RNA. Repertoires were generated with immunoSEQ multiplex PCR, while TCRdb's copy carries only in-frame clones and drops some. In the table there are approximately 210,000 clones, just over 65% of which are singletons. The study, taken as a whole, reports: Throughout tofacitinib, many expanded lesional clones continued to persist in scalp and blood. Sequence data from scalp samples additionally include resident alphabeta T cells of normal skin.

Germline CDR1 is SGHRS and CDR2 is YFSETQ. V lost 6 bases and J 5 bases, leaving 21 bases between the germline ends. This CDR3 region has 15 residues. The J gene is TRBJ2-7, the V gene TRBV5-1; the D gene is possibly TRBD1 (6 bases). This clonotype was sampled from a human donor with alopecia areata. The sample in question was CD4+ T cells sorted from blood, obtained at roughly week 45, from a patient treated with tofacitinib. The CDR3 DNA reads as TGCGCCAGCAAGGAAAGTCAGGCCAGGGGTAACGAGCAGTACTTC. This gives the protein CASKESQARGNEQYF.